This record looks at one T cell receptor beta chain sequence and its context. No antigen is known for it. The data belong to a study of cytotoxic CD8 clonotypes in ibrutinib-treated CLL. As for the study in general: Of the patients, over ten were relapsed/refractory, roughly 16 treatment-naive and under 18 IGHV unmutated. Notes on the study in general: For progressing versus sustained-remission patients, sampling times were not the same. Clonality went up at the time of ibrutinib response, stayed stable in sustained remission, and later dropped back toward its baseline level at progression. Among the clonotypes, public ones were uncommon and contracted or held stable on treatment.

Method: immunoSEQ multiplex PCR; TCRdb's copy keeps in-frame clones and lacks some. The sample includes 15,000 to 20,000 clones, roughly 80% of them seen just once. Germline CDR1 SGHRS, CDR2 YFSETQ. V gave up 6 bases and J gave up 4 bases, with 10 bases separating them. The CDR3 is 12 amino acids. This sequence originates from a human donor with chronic lymphocytic leukemia. The source was PBMCs, collected before ibrutinib treatment. The V and J genes are TRBV5-1 and TRBJ1-1, with D possibly matching TRBD1 (5 bases). DNA of the CDR3: TGCGCCAGCACGGGGGAGGGCACTGAAGCTTTCTTT. It yields the protein CASTGEGTEAFF. Based on the CDR3 plus reference TRBV5-1 and TRBJ1-1, the full variable domain is KAGVTQTPRYLIKTRGQQVTLSCSPISGHRSVSWYQQTPGQGLQFLFEYFSETQRNKGNFPGRFSGRQFSNSRSEMNVSTLELGDSALYLCASTGEGTEAFFGQGTRLTVV.